One and the same sample provided the 21 T cell receptor beta chains below, sequenced in a study of CD8 T cells in Susac syndrome. After extraction with the RNeasy kit, about 0.45 to 1 ug of the RNA was reverse transcribed using random hexamers. TCRdb used MiXCR to reprocess the immunoSEQ multiplex PCR reads, holding one entry per CDR3 protein. The repertoire holds 250,000 to 300,000 distinct CDR3 sequences, with 80% to 90% as singletons. Sequenced material: CD8+ T cells from PBMCs. All receptors come from a human donor with multiple sclerosis.

This clonotype has just one count. J is TRBJ1-2 and V is TRBV9, with D uncertain. The V end was cut by 0 bases, the J end by 4 bases, with 7 bases between. The germline gives CDR1 SGDLS, CDR2 YYNGEE. CDR3 length equals 13 residues. CDR3 in DNA: TGTGCCAGCAGCGTAGGAGATATCTATGGCTACACCTTC. Translation: CASSVGDIYGYTF.

The chain uses TRBV6-1 and TRBJ2-4, with 12 nucleotides matching TRBD1. J lost 0 bases, V lost 9 bases, and 12 bases had no gene match. The germline CDR1 and CDR2 sequences are MNHNS and SASEGT. The CDR3 totals 18 residues. This CDR3 is CASRPDGTGGLAKNIQYF. CDR3 DNA: TGTGCCAGTCGTCCGGACGGGACAGGGGGCTTAGCCAAAAACATTCAGTACTTC.

The chain has TRBV12-3 or TRBV12-4 and TRBJ1-1; 7 bases align to TRBD1. After removal of 6 bases from V and 7 bases from J, the junction contained 14 bases not matched to a gene. The CDR3 is 15 amino acids. CDR3 in DNA: TGTGCCAGCAGCGACAGGGAAAATTCAGGTCATGAAGCTTTCTTT. This sequence encodes CASSDRENSGHEAFF.

This clonotype was observed a few times. The rearrangement uses TRBV6-1 and TRBJ2-5, with D maybe TRBD2 (6 bases). The V and J ends lost 5 bases and 1 base respectively, with 11 bases between them. CDR1 is MNHNS and CDR2 is SASEGT in the germline V gene. The CDR3 runs to 14 residues. CDR3 protein: CASSQDYLQETQYF. For the CDR3, the DNA is TGTGCCAGCAGTCAGGACTACCTCCAAGAGACCCAGTACTTC.

The genes are TRBV7-8 and TRBJ2-1; D possibly corresponds to TRBD1 (5 bases). This CDR3 is 14 amino acids long. V dropped 6 bases and J dropped 2 bases, with 11 bases sitting between them. Germline-derived CDR1 and CDR2 are SGHVS and FQNEAQ. The CDR3: CASRPTGAYNEQFF. CDR3 DNA: TGTGCCAGCAGACCTACAGGCGCCTACAATGAGCAGTTCTTC.

V is TRBV6-5 and J is TRBJ2-2; perhaps TRBD1 as D (6 bases). V shed 0 bases and J shed 3 bases, with 17 bases lying between them. CDR3 length: 18 amino acids. Germline CDR1 is MNHEY and CDR2 is SVGAGI. The CDR3 sequence is CASSYSSSTGRDTGELFF. For the CDR3, the DNA is TGTGCCAGCAGTTACTCGTCATCAACAGGGAGAGACACCGGGGAGCTGTTTTTT.

This chain joins TRBV28 and TRBJ1-1; unclear D gene. The CDR3 totals 13 residues. V was cut by 3 bases and J by 8 bases, with 13 bases left in between. CDR1 and CDR2 from the germline V gene are MDHEN and SYDVKM. The DNA for the CDR3 is TGTGCCAGCAGTTTCGGTGGTCAAGAAGAAGCTTTCTTT. This encodes CASSFGGQEEAFF.

The chain has TRBV9 and TRBJ2-7; the D gene is possibly TRBD2 (6 bases). The CDR3 extends over 15 amino acids. V was clipped by 1 base and J by 3 bases, with 14 bases between them. The germline CDR1 and CDR2 sequences are SGDLS and YYNGEE. The CDR3 DNA follows: TGTGCCAGCAGCGTATCCCGGGACTCCAACTACGAGCAGTACTTC. Protein: CASSVSRDSNYEQYF.

In this sample, this clonotype turned up once. The CDR3 is CASSLESGARNEKLFF. The DNA of the CDR3 is TGTGCCAGCAGCTTGGAGTCCGGGGCCCGGAATGAAAAACTGTTTTTT. The chain carries TRBV5-4 and TRBJ1-4, with D maybe TRBD1 (5 bases). Germline V gene lookup returns CDR1 SGHNT and CDR2 YYREEE (reference sequence). V was cut by 0 bases and J by 5 bases, with 14 bases left in between. The CDR3 extends over 16 amino acids.

This chain connects TRBV6-1 to TRBJ2-3, with D uncertain. Germline CDR1 reads MNHNS; CDR2 reads SASEGT. V lost 4 bases to trimming and J lost 4 bases, with 15 bases between them. This CDR3 comprises 15 residues. Here the CDR3 reads CASSGGLVLPDTQYF. Here the CDR3 DNA reads TGTGCCAGCAGTGGCGGTCTAGTGCTTCCAGATACGCAGTATTTT.

This chain joins TRBV6-1 and TRBJ2-7; weak D call: TRBD2 (5 bases). The CDR3 contains 12 residues. CDR1 and CDR2 from the germline V gene are MNHNS and SASEGT. V was shortened by 6 bases and J by 5 bases, with 11 bases between the two germline ends. DNA for the CDR3: TGTGCCAGCAGAAAAAGGGAGCACGAGCAGTACTTC. It yields the protein CASRKREHEQYF.

As DNA, the CDR3 is TGTGCCAGCAGCTTGAAGCAGAAAACCTACGAGCAGTACTTC. Its translation is CASSLKQKTYEQYF. The gene calls are TRBV7-9 and TRBJ2-7, with no clear D. CDR1 and CDR2 from the germline V gene are SEHNR and FQNEAQ (reference sequence). Trimming stripped 3 bases from V and 2 bases from J, with 11 bases between. This CDR3 contains 14 residues.

This chain links TRBV13 with TRBJ1-2; D possibly corresponds to TRBD1 (5 bases). The CDR3 loop spans 14 amino acids. Germline V gene sequence: CDR1 PRHDT, CDR2 FYEKMQ (reference sequence). Trimming shortened V by 3 bases and J by 5 bases, and 13 bases separated the two germline ends. The CDR3 DNA reads as TGTGCCAGCAGCTTTCAGACAGAAAGTTATGGCTACACCTTC. Residues: CASSFQTESYGYTF.

V and J are TRBV28 and TRBJ1-2; TRBD1 matches at 8 bases. J gave up 4 bases and V 4 bases, and 11 bases lay outside the gene matches. This CDR3 contains 16 residues. The V gene's germline CDR1 is MDHEN and CDR2 SYDVKM. The CDR3, as DNA: TGTGCCAGCAGTTCCTATCTCCTGACAGGGGCCTATGGCTACACCTTC. Protein sequence: CASSSYLLTGAYGYTF.

The chain has TRBV5-1 and TRBJ1-2, with TRBD1 matching over 9 bases. V was clipped by 2 bases and J by 6 bases; unmatched bases: 5. Germline CDR1 SGHRS, CDR2 YFSETQ. This CDR3 has 14 amino acids. This CDR3 is CASSLHRGQNGYTF. In nucleotides, the CDR3 is TGCGCCAGCAGCTTACACAGGGGGCAGAATGGCTACACCTTC.

This chain uses TRBV7-8 with TRBJ1-2; tentatively, D is TRBD1 (6 bases). The CDR3 contains 14 residues. Germline V lookup: CDR1 SGHVS, CDR2 FQNEAQ. V was clipped by 1 base and J by 5 bases, with 11 bases between them. The CDR3 DNA reads TGTGCCAGCAGCTTAGGGACAGACTTATATGGCTACACCTTC. Its protein is CASSLGTDLYGYTF. The full variable domain, rest sourced from reference TRBV7-8 and TRBJ1-2, is GAGVSQSPRYKVAKRGQDVALRCDPISGHVSLFWYQQALGQGPEFLTYFQNEAQLDKSGLPSDRFFAERPEGSVSTLKIQRTQQEDSAVYLCASSLGTDLYGYTFGSGTRLTVV.

CDR3: CASRRLAGGNTGELFF. The CDR3 bases are TGTGCCAGCAGGAGACTAGCGGGAGGGAACACCGGGGAGCTGTTTTTT. The chain recombines TRBV2 with TRBJ2-2; 13 bases line up with TRBD2. The trim removed 6 bases at V and 1 base at J, leaving 2 bases unmatched. Germline CDR1 SNHLY, CDR2 FYNNEI. The CDR3 is made up of 16 amino acids.

V is TRBV5-4 and J is TRBJ2-2, with 14 positions matching TRBD2. V gave up 0 bases and J gave up 5 bases; unmatched junction bases: 9. This CDR3 is 19 amino acids long. Germline CDR1 is SGHNT and CDR2 is YYREEE (reference sequence). The CDR3 protein is CASSLDVTSGRAETGELFF. The CDR3 bases are TGTGCCAGCAGCTTGGACGTGACTAGCGGGAGGGCCGAAACCGGGGAGCTGTTTTTT.

This clonotype was counted a single time. The chain joins TRBV5-6 to TRBJ1-6, with D maybe TRBD1 (5 bases). The CDR3 sequence is 15 residues long. Germline V gives CDR1 SGHDT, CDR2 YYEEEE. The germline V and J ends were trimmed by 1 base and 7 bases, with 12 bases remaining between them. The CDR3 coding sequence is TGTGCCAGCAGCTTGTCGGACTGGGGGAATTCACCCCTCCACTTT. It encodes CASSLSDWGNSPLHF.

J is TRBJ2-1 and V is TRBV28; unclear D gene. This CDR3 spans 12 amino acids. V lost 10 bases and J lost 4, with 11 bases in between. Germline V gene data show CDR1 as MDHEN and CDR2 as SYDVKM. CDR3 in amino acids: CATNGRYNEQFF. CDR3 bases: TGTGCCACCAACGGCAGATACAATGAGCAGTTCTTC.

CDR3 sequence: CSARAPLGLALEDEQFF. DNA of the CDR3: TGCAGTGCTAGGGCACCCCTGGGACTAGCGCTGGAGGATGAGCAGTTCTTC. The rearrangement uses TRBV20-1 and TRBJ2-1; 10 nucleotides align to TRBD2. This CDR3 is built from 17 residues. Trimming at V came to 3 bases and at J to 8 bases, leaving 16 bases not matched to a gene. CDR1 and CDR2 (germline): DFQATT, SNEGSKA (reference sequence).